The T cell receptor (beta chain) described here comes from a study of beta chain features in type 1 diabetes. For the study at large: Examination covered roughly 100,000,000 sorted cells spanning all samples.

This CDR3 region has 12 residues. Germline V gene data show CDR1 as SQVTM and CDR2 as ANQGSEA. Trimming took 5 bases from V and 6 from J, leaving 14 bases between them. A sort by CD45RO/CCR7/CD25/CD127/CD95/CD27 yielded CD4+ naive, central memory, regulatory and stem cell-like memory cells. Findings and limits, study-wide: Junctions at VDJ sites from type 1 diabetes patients had fewer insertions and more deletions. A possible short-template PCR bias applies equally to patients and controls.

The isolated RNA, all of it, was reverse transcribed, so expressed TCRB transcripts were what got sequenced. TCRdb's table, derived via immunoSEQ multiplex PCR, lists solely in-frame clones and lacks some. The sample has under 400,000 clones; approximately 15% are singletons. A few counts support this clone. Its specificity is not known. The sequenced sample was central memory CD4+ T cells from blood. The receptor comes from a man aged 30-40 years in good health. The V call is TRBV29-1, the J call TRBJ2-7, with D possibly matching TRBD2 (6 bases). The DNA of the CDR3 is TGCAGCGTTCCGGCGGGGCCTGGCGAGCAGTACTTC. Protein product: CSVPAGPGEQYF.